This entry lists 31 T cell receptor beta chains sequenced from one sample in a study of shared clonotypes between healthy human individuals. Libraries were prepared by immunoSEQ multiplex PCR; TCRdb keeps only in-frame clonotypes and omits some of them. In the table there are 600,000 to 700,000 clones, 55% to 85% of which are singletons. What was sequenced was memory CD4+ T cells sorted from blood. Subset denoted: CD45RA-negative fraction. These receptor sequences come from a woman in her twenties or thirties in good health.

The V gene is TRBV5-1, the J gene TRBJ2-1; D is perhaps TRBD2 (6 bases). The CDR3 spans 13 residues. Germline loops: CDR1 SGHRS, CDR2 YFSETQ. V lost 2 bases and J lost 9, with 12 bases in between. The CDR3 DNA reads TGCGCCAGCAGCTTAGTTGGGGGGACTGAGCAGTTCTTC. Translated, it gives CASSLVGGTEQFF.

The chain has TRBV7-8 and TRBJ2-7; D unclear. Germline V gives CDR1 SGHVS, CDR2 FQNEAQ. This CDR3 is 13 amino acids long. Trimming took off 2 bases at V and 4 bases at J, with 9 bases between the two ends. The CDR3 nucleotides read TGTGCCAGCAGCTTAAACGGCTATTACGAGCAGTACTTC. This encodes CASSLNGYYEQYF. The complete variable domain, with remaining parts taken from reference TRBV7-8 and TRBJ2-7, reads GAGVSQSPRYKVAKRGQDVALRCDPISGHVSLFWYQQALGQGPEFLTYFQNEAQLDKSGLPSDRFFAERPEGSVSTLKIQRTQQEDSAVYLCASSLNGYYEQYFGPGTRLTVT.

This rearrangement joins TRBV11-2 to TRBJ2-2; D gene uncertain. Trimming took 5 bases from V and 7 from J, leaving 14 bases between them. CDR3 length: 14 residues. From germline, CDR1 is SGHAT and CDR2 FQNNGV. The DNA of the CDR3 is TGTGCCAGCAGCCATGTAAAATACGGCGGGGAGCTGTTTTTT. It yields the protein CASSHVKYGGELFF.

The chain has TRBV5-1 and TRBJ1-1; the D gene is possibly TRBD1 (5 bases). Germline V lookup: CDR1 SGHRS, CDR2 YFSETQ. This CDR3 contains 17 residues. V lost 4 bases, J lost 2 bases, and 21 bases lay in between. CDR3 bases: TGCGCCAGCAGCCCCCGGAACGGTCGGGACGGTAACACTGAAGCTTTCTTT. It encodes CASSPRNGRDGNTEAFF.

This chain uses TRBV4-2 with TRBJ2-3, with no clear D. With 1 base removed from V and 5 bases from J, the gap between germline ends came to 4 bases. Germline CDR1 is LGHNA and CDR2 is YNFKEQ. The CDR3 is 12 residues long. The CDR3 nucleotides read TGTGCCAGCAGCCAAGCTCGAGATACGCAGTATTTT. It specifies CASSQARDTQYF.

The V gene is TRBV11-1, the J gene TRBJ2-3, with 9 bases lining up with TRBD2. Germline V lookup: CDR1 SGHAT, CDR2 FQDESV (reference sequence). V shed 5 bases and J 0 bases; nucleotides not matched to a gene: 6. The CDR3 consists of 16 residues. Here the CDR3 reads CASSPGLASSTDTQYF. The DNA of the CDR3 is TGTGCCAGCAGCCCGGGACTAGCATCTAGCACAGATACGCAGTATTTT. The full variable domain, completed using reference TRBV11-1 and TRBJ2-3, is EAEVAQSPRYKITEKSQAVAFWCDPISGHATLYWYRQILGQGPELLVQFQDESVVDDSQLPKDRFSAERLKGVDSTLKIQPAELGDSAMYLCASSPGLASSTDTQYFGPGTRLTVL.

Of note for this clone: The likely explanation is a read error, given a far larger clone one base away. The same CDR3 also results from other DNA sequences found in this sample. V and J are TRBV19 and TRBJ2-6; TRBD1 matches 7 bases. Trimming took 1 base from V and 2 from J; bases not matched to a gene: 5. The CDR3 has 17 amino acids. Per germline, CDR1 LNHDA and CDR2 SQIVND (reference sequence). The CDR3 DNA reads TGTGCCAGTAGTATAGGACAGGGTGAGGCTGGGGCCAACGTCCTGACTTTC. Translation: CASSIGQGEAGANVLTF.

The V and J genes are TRBV5-1 and TRBJ2-5; TRBD1 aligns across 12 bases. The length of the CDR3 is 14 residues. J lost 4 bases, V lost 4 bases, and 2 bases had no gene match. Germline V gene data show CDR1 as SGHRS and CDR2 as YFSETQ. CDR3 nucleotides: TGCGCCAGCAGCCCGGGACAGGGGGCAGAGACCCAGTACTTC. It yields the protein CASSPGQGAETQYF.

The V gene is TRBV6-5, the J gene TRBJ1-4, with D possibly being TRBD1 (5 bases). CDR1 is MNHEY, CDR2 SVGAGI, per germline. Trimming removed 7 bases at V and 7 bases at J, with 13 bases between. CDR3 length equals 13 residues. Written as DNA, the CDR3 is TGTGCCAGCAAAAGGGGAGGTGTTGAAAAACTGTTTTTT. This encodes CASKRGGVEKLFF.

The chain employs TRBV29-1 and TRBJ2-7; D may correspond to TRBD1 or TRBD2 (5 bases each). This CDR3 has 13 amino acids. Germline V gives CDR1 SQVTM, CDR2 ANQGSEA. V lost 7 bases to trimming and J lost 0 bases, with 13 bases between them. The CDR3 is CSAGWGSSYEQYF. DNA for the CDR3: TGCAGCGCTGGGTGGGGGAGCTCCTACGAGCAGTACTTC.

The chain combines TRBV28 with TRBJ1-5, with 10 bases identical to TRBD1. The CDR3 covers 14 residues. Germline CDR1 is MDHEN and CDR2 is SYDVKM. Unmatched junction bases numbered 5, after V lost 8 bases and J lost 4 bases. The CDR3 spells CASVPGQGNQPQHF. CDR3 sequence (DNA): TGTGCCAGCGTACCGGGACAGGGGAATCAGCCCCAGCATTTT. Together with reference TRBV28 and TRBJ1-5, the CDR3 gives the full variable domain: DVKVTQSSRYLVKRTGEKVFLECVQDMDHENMFWYRQDPGLGLRLIYFSYDVKMKEKGDIPEGYSVSREKKERFSLILESASTNQTSMYLCASVPGQGNQPQHFGDGTRLSIL.

The chain carries TRBV27 and TRBJ2-7; D is ambiguous. The CDR3 is made up of 15 amino acids. Per germline, CDR1 MNHEY and CDR2 SMNVEV (reference sequence). Between the trimmed V and J ends, which lost 3 bases and 2 bases, there was a span of 14 bases. CDR3 bases: TGTGCCAGCAGTTTTTCCCGGCAGAGCACCTACGAGCAGTACTTC. Amino acids: CASSFSRQSTYEQYF.

This clone was seen a handful of times. The chain combines TRBV2 with TRBJ2-2; 10 bases are shared with TRBD1. Losses at the gene ends were 1 base for V and 1 base for J; bases not matched to a gene: 6. The length of the CDR3 is 18 residues. CDR1 and CDR2 (germline): SNHLY, FYNNEI. The CDR3: CASSEGGTGAGNTGELFF. The CDR3 nucleotides read TGTGCCAGCAGTGAAGGCGGGACAGGGGCGGGGAACACCGGGGAGCTGTTTTTT.

The chain has TRBV5-4 and TRBJ2-5, with 9 bases aligning to TRBD1. CDR3 length: 14 amino acids. The germline V gene encodes CDR1 SGHNT and CDR2 YYREEE (reference sequence). V trimming: 4 bases; J trimming: 4 bases; junction bases outside the gene matches: 5. Here the CDR3 reads CASSGDRGGETQYF. The CDR3 DNA sequence: TGTGCCAGCAGCGGAGACAGGGGGGGAGAGACCCAGTACTTC.

J is TRBJ2-3 and V is TRBV11-2, with D unclear. Germline lookup yields CDR1 SGHAT and CDR2 FQNNGV. The V gene lost 5 bases and the J gene lost 4 bases, with 16 bases spanning the gap. CDR3 length: 15 amino acids. This CDR3 reads CASSRWEGQADTQYF. The CDR3 DNA follows: TGTGCCAGCAGCAGGTGGGAAGGGCAGGCAGATACGCAGTATTTT.

The table lists this clone with many counts. Other DNA sequences within the sample encode an identical CDR3. This chain joins TRBV6-1 and TRBJ2-5; D gene uncertain. The CDR3 has 13 residues. From germline, CDR1 is MNHNS and CDR2 SASEGT. The germline V and J ends were trimmed by 3 bases and 3 bases, with 8 bases remaining between them. CDR3 sequence: CASSEQKEETQYF. CDR3 DNA: TGTGCCAGCAGTGAGCAGAAAGAAGAGACCCAGTACTTC.

The CDR3 nucleotides are TGTGCCAGCAGCCCTAGCGGTGCTAGCACAGATACGCAGTATTTT. It codes for CASSPSGASTDTQYF. This chain connects TRBV7-2 to TRBJ2-3, with 7 bases aligning to TRBD2. CDR3 length: 15 residues. Germline loops: CDR1 SGHTA, CDR2 FQGNSA. The J segment lost 0 bases and the V segment lost 5 bases, leaving 5 bases of the junction unmatched.

The V gene is TRBV28, the J gene TRBJ2-7; D not resolved. Germline assignment: CDR1 MDHEN and CDR2 SYDVKM. The CDR3 has 14 amino acids. V shed 6 bases and J shed 5 bases, with 17 bases lying between them. The CDR3, as DNA: TGTGCCAGCAGCCCCCCCCCGCCGTTCAACGAGCAGTACTTC. It codes for CASSPPPPFNEQYF.

The chain has TRBV19 and TRBJ2-2; D is undetermined. Germline loops: CDR1 LNHDA, CDR2 SQIVND (reference sequence). V shed 5 bases and J shed 5 bases, with 21 bases lying between them. The CDR3 runs 17 residues. The chain's CDR3 is CASSPHSAVAGTGELFF. In nucleotides, the CDR3 is TGTGCCAGTAGTCCCCATTCGGCGGTTGCTGGGACCGGGGAGCTGTTTTTT.

This clone occurred a few times. The CDR3 reads CASSLGQTDYGYTF. DNA of the CDR3: TGTGCCAGCAGCTTAGGACAGACGGACTATGGCTACACCTTC. The chain is built from TRBV7-9 and TRBJ1-2; possible D gene TRBD1, 5 bases. V lost 1 base and J 3 bases, leaving 9 bases between the germline ends. Germline CDR1 is SEHNR and CDR2 is FQNEAQ (reference sequence). The CDR3 has 14 residues. Variable domain in full (rest from reference TRBV7-9 and TRBJ1-2): DTGVSQNPRHKITKRGQNVTFRCDPISEHNRLYWYRQTLGQGPEFLTYFQNEAQLEKSRLLSDRFSAERPKGSFSTLEIQRTEQGDSAMYLCASSLGQTDYGYTFGSGTRLTVV.

This rearrangement joins TRBV19 to TRBJ2-2, with TRBD2 matching over 9 bases. This CDR3 is built from 15 residues. The trim removed 10 bases at V and 8 bases at J, leaving 14 bases unmatched. Germline assignment: CDR1 LNHDA and CDR2 SQIVND (reference sequence). The CDR3 DNA follows: TGTGCCACCCGAGCGGGAGGTTTTGTCGGAGGGGAGCTGTTTTTT. Translated, it gives CATRAGGFVGGELFF.

The chain recombines TRBV6-1 with TRBJ2-7; D may be TRBD1 or TRBD2 (6 bases each). V was cut by 8 bases and J by 3 bases, with 14 bases left in between. The CDR3 loop spans 13 amino acids. Germline V gives CDR1 MNHNS, CDR2 SASEGT. CDR3 sequence (DNA): TGTGCCAGCGGGGGGCGGGGCAGCTACGAGCAGTACTTC. Protein: CASGGRGSYEQYF.

The rearrangement joins TRBV14 to TRBJ2-7; 8 positions agree with TRBD1. J gave up 9 bases and V 5 bases, and 9 bases lay outside the gene matches. This CDR3 contains 13 residues. From germline, CDR1 is SGHDN and CDR2 FVKESK. The CDR3 DNA is TGTGCCAGCAGCTTCGACAGGGGACTGGCGCAGTACTTC. Translation gives CASSFDRGLAQYF.

V gene TRBV10-3 combines with J gene TRBJ1-2; D is uncertain. CDR3 size: 15 residues. Trimming pared 7 bases from V and 2 bases from J, leaving 17 bases between. Germline V gives CDR1 ENHRY, CDR2 SYGVKD. The chain's CDR3 is CAITEDQQANYGYTF. The CDR3 nucleotides are TGTGCCATCACCGAGGACCAACAAGCAAACTATGGCTACACCTTC.

This sequence joins TRBV5-4 and TRBJ1-3; D may be TRBD1 (5 bases). Trimming removed 4 bases at V and 2 bases at J, with 19 bases between. The CDR3 length is 17 residues. Germline-derived CDR1 and CDR2 are SGHNT and YYREEE (reference sequence). CDR3 sequence (DNA): TGTGCCAGCAGCCTGGCTGGGACCGGGTTTACTGGAAACACCATATATTTT. This gives the protein CASSLAGTGFTGNTIYF.

This clone has only one observation. The chain employs TRBV7-2 and TRBJ2-1; D is tentatively TRBD1 or TRBD2 (5 bases each). Germline V CDR1 and CDR2: SGHTA, FQGNSA. This CDR3 contains 16 residues. V was clipped by 5 bases and J by 7 bases, with 21 bases between them. The CDR3 DNA is TGTGCCAGCAGCCCCCAGGGACGGTCCGGTCCGAATGAGCAGTTCTTC. Translated, it gives CASSPQGRSGPNEQFF.

The rearrangement joins TRBV7-2 to TRBJ1-4; D is unresolved. Per germline, CDR1 SGHTA and CDR2 FQGNSA. V lost 0 bases and J 8 bases, leaving 10 bases between the germline ends. The CDR3 is 14 amino acids. The CDR3 DNA sequence: TGTGCCAGCAGCTTAGCGGCAGGCGGGGAAAAACTGTTTTTT. It is translated as CASSLAAGGEKLFF.

V is TRBV7-2 and J is TRBJ2-3; 7 bases map to TRBD1. The junction had 3 bases not matched to a gene; V was cut back by 4 bases and J by 5 bases. CDR1 is SGHTA and CDR2 is FQGNSA in the germline V gene. This CDR3 spans 13 amino acids. The CDR3 region is CASSYRQGDTQYF. CDR3 nucleotides: TGTGCCAGCAGCTACCGACAGGGAGATACGCAGTATTTT.

The chain has TRBV7-6 and TRBJ2-1; 8 nucleotides match TRBD2. Germline V gene sequence: CDR1 SGHVS, CDR2 FNYEAQ. The CDR3 sequence is 18 residues long. V shed 5 bases, J shed 3 bases, and the junction held 15 bases outside the gene matches. As DNA, the CDR3 is TGTGCCAGCAGCCCCCCCCGGGGGGTGGCGGGAGGCTACAATGAGCAGTTCTTC. Translating it yields CASSPPRGVAGGYNEQFF.

This chain joins TRBV2 and TRBJ2-5; 9 nucleotides agree with TRBD2. The CDR3 totals 15 residues. CDR1 and CDR2 from the germline V gene are SNHLY and FYNNEI. V lost 6 bases, J lost 3 bases, and 8 bases stayed unmatched. The CDR3 coding sequence is TGTGCCAGCAGCGGTAGGGGACTAGCAGAAGAGACCCAGTACTTC. Its protein is CASSGRGLAEETQYF. Based on the CDR3 plus reference TRBV2 and TRBJ2-5, the full variable domain is EPEVTQTPSHQVTQMGQEVILRCVPISNHLYFYWYRQILGQKVEFLVSFYNNEISEKSEIFDDQFSVERPDGSNFTLKIRSTKLEDSAMYFCASSGRGLAEETQYFGPGTRLLVL.

Remarks on this clone: Other DNA sequences of this sample code for an identical CDR3. The chain links TRBV6-5 to TRBJ1-6; 8 positions agree with TRBD1. This CDR3 is 14 amino acids long. J was trimmed by 4 bases and V by 5 bases; bases with no gene match: 1. Germline-derived CDR1 and CDR2 are MNHEY and SVGAGI. CDR3 coding DNA: TGTGCCAGCAGTCGGACAGGGTATAATTCACCCCTCCACTTT. Translated: CASSRTGYNSPLHF.